This record covers a single T cell receptor (beta chain). Looked up from germline, CDR1 is SGHVS and CDR2 is FQNEAQ. This CDR3 has 12 amino acids. Trimming stripped 5 bases from V and 4 bases from J, with 9 bases between. Under the authors' procedure: Reference gene primer amplification gave nucleated cell count estimates. Here immunoSEQ multiplex PCR was the method, and the copy in TCRdb shows in-frame clones only, minus some. V, J and clone size derive from that table, while D and trimming were established from the DNA sequence. The sample has around 150,000 clones, roughly 86% seen once. The data were obtained in a study of blood T cell repertoires in COVID-19. Study context: The origin of the acute and convalescent COVID-19 samples was the United States, Italy and Spain. T cells, B-cell-depleted T cells, or PBMCs provided the cDNA or gDNA that served as material.

The specimen sequenced was peripheral blood. The chain recombines TRBV7-8 with TRBJ2-7; D may be TRBD1 (5 bases). The TCR comes from a man aged 50-60 years with active or convalescent COVID-19. CDR3 coding DNA: TGTGCCAGCAGCACCCAGGGTTACGAGCAGTACTTC. Its protein product is CASSTQGYEQYF.